This TCR beta chain was observed in a study of neoadjuvant nivolumab and ipilimumab in lung cancer. Study as a whole: Nivolumab 3 mg/kg was given days 1, 15 and 29, plus ipilimumab 1 mg/kg day 1 in combination.

With 0 bases removed from V and 5 bases from J, the gap between germline ends came to 13 bases. Germline CDR1 is SGHDN and CDR2 is FVKESK. The CDR3 covers 15 residues. The sample holds a few counts of this clone. The antigen is undetermined. The repertoire was sequenced with immunoSEQ multiplex PCR; TCRdb's copy has only in-frame clones and lacks some. The sample comprises about 33,000 clones, about 92% of which are singletons, and 2% to 2.5% rests with the top ten. Study-wide results and limits: Only a small number of samples underwent TCR sequencing.

The chain links TRBV14 to TRBJ2-5; D is uncertain. This specimen was peripheral blood, taken after neoadjuvant nivolumab, alone or with ipilimumab, at or shortly before surgery. The TCR was taken from an adult with non-small cell lung cancer. This CDR3 is CASSQEFSFGETQYF. Here the CDR3 DNA reads TGTGCCAGCAGCCAAGAATTCAGTTTTGGGGAGACCCAGTACTTC.